These 20 T cell receptor beta chains were sequenced from one sample in a study of blood T cells in healthy people across ages. Next came a second PCR, run for about 7 to 11 cycles, which used a sample-barcoded 5' primer along with a J-beta primer mix. TCRdb itself ran the 5' RACE reads through MiXCR, one entry per CDR3 protein. The sample includes around 1,500,000 distinct CDR3 sequences, roughly 27% of them seen just once. Material: blood. The source of these receptors is a woman aged 25 to 45 in good health.

The gene calls are TRBV5-1 and TRBJ1-2, with D hard to call. The germline CDR1 and CDR2 sequences are SGHRS and YFSETQ. CDR3 length equals 13 residues. V was trimmed by 1 base and J by 4 bases, leaving 8 bases between them. CDR3: CASSLTRSYGYTF. The CDR3 bases are TGCGCCAGCAGCTTGACCAGGAGCTATGGCTACACCTTC.

A word on this clonotype: Given a much more abundant clone one base away, this may be a read error. CDR3 in amino acids: CTSSFYGQGAIGSYEQYF. The CDR3 DNA reads TGTACCAGCAGTTTCTACGGACAGGGGGCGATAGGGTCCTACGAGCAGTACTTC. The rearrangement uses TRBV28 and TRBJ2-7, with TRBD1 matching over 11 bases. CDR1 is MDHEN and CDR2 is SYDVKM in the germline V gene. The CDR3 runs to 18 residues.

There are many counts of this clonotype. The V and J genes are TRBV7-9 and TRBJ2-7; D is uncertain. The V and J ends lost 3 bases and 6 bases respectively, with 15 bases between them. Germline CDR1 and CDR2: SEHNR and FQNEAQ (reference sequence). The CDR3 totals 14 residues. The CDR3 DNA reads TGTGCCAGCAGCTTCGAGGTTAACCCTTCCGAGCAGTACTTC. It yields the protein CASSFEVNPSEQYF.

The chain has TRBV12-3 or TRBV12-4 and TRBJ1-2; possible D gene TRBD1, 5 bases. Trimming took 6 bases from V and 8 from J, leaving 19 bases between them. The CDR3 length is 14 residues. The CDR3 DNA reads as TGTGCCAGCAGGGGGCCGGGGGGGGGAAAAGGCTACACCTTC. It encodes CASRGPGGGKGYTF.

The CDR3 DNA reads as TGCAGTGCCTACCGGTTCCGGGCCAGCAACACTGAAGCTTTCTTT. Amino acid sequence: CSAYRFRASNTEAFF. This chain uses TRBV20-1 with TRBJ1-1; D not resolved. The CDR3 is 15 residues long. CDR1 is DFQATT and CDR2 is SNEGSKA in the germline V gene (reference sequence). V was cut by 6 bases and J by 2 bases, with 19 bases left in between.

This clonotype has more than one count but fewer than ten. J is TRBJ1-2 and V is TRBV5-1; possible D gene TRBD1, 5 bases. Germline lookup yields CDR1 SGHRS and CDR2 YFSETQ. V lost 0 bases and J lost 5, with 14 bases in between. The CDR3 is 15 amino acids. CDR3: CASSLEMQGHYGYTF. CDR3 nucleotide sequence: TGCGCCAGCAGCTTGGAAATGCAGGGCCATTATGGCTACACCTTC.

The chain employs TRBV7-3 and TRBJ2-1; D is possibly TRBD1 (6 bases). The CDR3 covers 18 residues. The V end was cut by 0 bases, the J end by 3 bases, with 18 bases between. Germline assignment: CDR1 SGHTA and CDR2 FQGTGA. Written as DNA, the CDR3 is TGTGCCAGCAGCTTAACGAAACCCGGGACACGAGTCTACAATGAGCAGTTCTTC. As protein: CASSLTKPGTRVYNEQFF.

This sequence joins TRBV29-1 and TRBJ1-2; D might be TRBD1 (5 bases). The CDR3 has 13 amino acids. The V end was cut by 1 base, the J end by 4 bases, with 10 bases between. CDR1 is SQVTM, CDR2 ANQGSEA, per germline. The CDR3 coding sequence is TGCAGCGTTGAAGCAGGGCTCGGCTATGGCTACACCTTC. Translating gives CSVEAGLGYGYTF.

This clonotype has just one count. The DNA for the CDR3 is TGCAGTGCTAGAGACCGGGACTTAGCCTACGAGCAGTACTTC. Protein: CSARDRDLAYEQYF. This chain joins TRBV20-1 and TRBJ2-5; D possibly corresponds to TRBD2 (6 bases). The J call could be wrong; TRBJ2-7 is a better fit for the DNA end. The CDR3 has 14 amino acids. Germline V CDR1 and CDR2: DFQATT, SNEGSKA (reference sequence).

The J gene is TRBJ1-4, the V gene TRBV9; 10 bases map to TRBD1. The germline CDR1 and CDR2 sequences are SGDLS and YYNGEE. Trimming removed 4 bases from V and 5 bases from J; junction bases left unmatched: 8. The CDR3 loop spans 16 amino acids. CDR3 sequence reads: CASSPRQGARNEKLFF. The CDR3, as DNA: TGTGCCAGCAGCCCACGACAGGGGGCGCGGAATGAAAAACTGTTTTTT. Supplemented by reference TRBV9 and TRBJ1-4, the full variable domain reads DSGVTQTPKHLITATGQRVTLRCSPRSGDLSVYWYQQSLDQGLQFLIQYYNGEERAKGNILERFSAQQFPDLHSELNLSSLELGDSALYFCASSPRQGARNEKLFFGSGTQLSVL.

This clonotype has at least ten counts. J is TRBJ2-5 and V is TRBV12-3 or TRBV12-4, with 8 bases fitting TRBD1. The V and J ends lost 6 bases and 5 bases, in that order; junction bases with no gene match: 11. This CDR3 has 15 residues. The CDR3 spells CASSPPGSGGETQYF. DNA of the CDR3: TGTGCCAGCAGCCCCCCGGGGTCAGGGGGCGAGACCCAGTACTTC.

Remarks on this clonotype: This CDR3 fails to terminate in the conserved phenylalanine or tryptophan, so it likely reflects a read error. Because the CDR3's place on the DNA is in doubt, the DNA is left out and the CDR3 is given as listed by TCRdb. V gene TRBV21-1 combines with J gene TRBJ1-2. TRBV21-1 is listed as a pseudogene. Ends included, the CDR3 has 13 residues. Here the CDR3 reads CASSNGPLDGYTL.

In its sample, this clonotype was seen many times. The genes are TRBV6-5 and TRBJ2-1; D perhaps matches TRBD1 (6 bases). CDR1 MNHEY and CDR2 SVGAGI come from the germline V gene. V was cut by 6 bases and J by 5 bases, with 8 bases left in between. The CDR3 loop spans 12 amino acids. The chain's CDR3 is CASSYRDNEQFF. In DNA form, the CDR3 reads TGTGCCAGCAGCTACAGGGACAATGAGCAGTTCTTC.

The genes are TRBV28 and TRBJ2-1; TRBD1 agrees at 10 bases. The germline CDR1 and CDR2 sequences are MDHEN and SYDVKM. V trimming: 7 bases; J trimming: 6 bases; junction bases outside the gene matches: 9. The CDR3 consists of 15 residues. DNA of the CDR3: TGTGCCAGCAAACGACAGGGGGCGTTTGGCAATGAGCAGTTCTTC. This encodes CASKRQGAFGNEQFF. Using reference TRBV28 and TRBJ2-1 for the parts outside the CDR3, the full variable domain is DVKVTQSSRYLVKRTGEKVFLECVQDMDHENMFWYRQDPGLGLRLIYFSYDVKMKEKGDIPEGYSVSREKKERFSLILESASTNQTSMYLCASKRQGAFGNEQFFGPGTRLTVL.

This chain uses TRBV6-6 with TRBJ2-2; D gene unclear. The CDR3 spans 13 residues. Germline V CDR1 and CDR2: MNHNY, SVGAGI (reference sequence). Trimming left V 5 bases short and J 7 bases short, with 11 bases between. The CDR3 DNA is TGTGCCAGCAGTAACCTTGTGGGCGGGGAGCTGTTTTTT. Its translation is CASSNLVGGELFF.

The V call is TRBV5-1, the J call TRBJ1-1; D gene uncertain. This CDR3 region has 14 residues. Germline V gene sequence: CDR1 SGHRS, CDR2 YFSETQ. Trimming pared 0 bases from V and 4 bases from J, leaving 10 bases between. The CDR3 protein is CASSLAELGTEAFF. DNA for the CDR3: TGCGCCAGCAGCTTGGCTGAGCTGGGCACTGAAGCTTTCTTT.

The chain uses TRBV5-1 and TRBJ2-1; D might be TRBD2 (7 bases). From germline, CDR1 is SGHRS and CDR2 YFSETQ. The CDR3 length is 16 residues. V lost 4 bases and J 7 bases, leaving 21 bases between the germline ends. The CDR3 here is CASSILLVGGGNEQFF. DNA of the CDR3: TGCGCCAGCAGCATCCTTCTGGTGGGAGGGGGGAATGAGCAGTTCTTC.

V and J are TRBV4-1 and TRBJ2-2, with TRBD2 as a possible D gene (5 bases). This CDR3 has 15 residues. Germline V CDR1 and CDR2: MGHRA, YSYEKL. V was shortened by 1 base and J by 4 bases, with 10 bases between the two germline ends. The CDR3 region has the DNA TGCGCCAGCAGCCAAGTGGAGCGGACCACCGGGGAGCTGTTTTTT. It specifies CASSQVERTTGELFF.

This clonotype was seen a few times. The CDR3 DNA sequence: TGCGCCAGCAGCTTGGTTGGTGGATGGAATGAGCAGTTCTTC. Amino acid sequence: CASSLVGGWNEQFF. The chain combines TRBV5-1 with TRBJ2-1; D gene uncertain. V lost 0 bases and J lost 7, with 11 bases in between. The CDR3 loop spans 14 amino acids. Germline-derived CDR1 and CDR2 are SGHRS and YFSETQ. Full variable domain (remainder filled in from reference TRBV5-1 and TRBJ2-1): KAGVTQTPRYLIKTRGQQVTLSCSPISGHRSVSWYQQTPGQGLQFLFEYFSETQRNKGNFPGRFSGRQFSNSRSEMNVSTLELGDSALYLCASSLVGGWNEQFFGPGTRLTVL.

To note about this clonotype: This may arise from a read error, as a much more abundant clone is one base away. The rearrangement uses TRBV7-2 and TRBJ2-7, with D maybe TRBD1 (6 bases). Between the trimmed V and J ends, which lost 5 bases and 9 bases, there was a span of 17 bases. The CDR3 has 13 residues. Germline V gives CDR1 SGHTA, CDR2 FQGNSA. The CDR3 loop is CASSTTPKGVQYF. DNA for the CDR3: TGTGCCAGCAGCACTACACCAAAGGGGGTGCAGTACTTC.